Listed below are T cell receptor beta chains from one sample, sequenced in a study of CD4 T cells in relation to SARS-CoV-2 and coronaviruses. The antigens these receptors bind are not known. TCRdb keeps only in-frame clones here, not all; method: immunoSEQ multiplex PCR. The sample lists some 30,000 clones, 60% to 85% occurring once. Sequenced material: CD4+ T cells from PBMCs, cultured in vitro. The receptors stem from a human donor in good health. The CDR3 runs from the conserved cysteine through the conserved F or W. Each record gives: J gene, clone size, D gene, V gene, CDR3 protein, CDR3 DNA. D genes are given only for firm matches. Not all rows give a size; the values are once, few, many and, for expanded clones, a class.

TRBJ1-5	NA	NA	TRBV5-1	CASSLGTSGPSNQPQHF	TGCGCCAGCAGCTTGGGAACTTCAGGGCCTAGCAATCAGCCCCAGCATTTT
TRBJ1-1	large	NA	TRBV9	CASSAGGGRTEAFF	TGTGCCAGCAGCGCCGGGGGGGGCAGGACTGAAGCTTTCTTT
TRBJ1-1	NA	NA	TRBV6-6	CASSYQATGGNEAFF	TGTGCCAGCAGTTACCAAGCGACAGGAGGGAATGAAGCTTTCTTT
TRBJ1-2	NA	NA	TRBV4-3	CASSQVFAGTYGYTF	TGCGCCAGCAGCCAAGTGTTCGCAGGGACCTATGGCTACACCTTC
TRBJ1-5	NA	NA	TRBV27	CASSRGESNQPQHF	TGTGCCAGCAGTCGGGGGGAGAGCAATCAGCCCCAGCATTTT
TRBJ1-4	few	NA	TRBV27	CASSFVANEKLFF	TGTGCCAGCAGTTTTGTCGCCAATGAAAAACTGTTTTTT
TRBJ2-4	once	NA	TRBV7-2	CASSLVRTGENIQYF	TGTGCCAGCAGCTTAGTACGGACGGGAGAAAACATTCAGTACTTC
TRBJ2-1	NA	TRBD2	TRBV25-1	CASTVGGLAGGSYNEQFF	TGTGCCAGCACCGTGGGCGGGCTAGCGGGGGGCTCTTACAATGAGCAGTTCTTC
TRBJ2-7	NA	NA	TRBV6-5	CASRPGRTYEQYF	TGTGCCAGCAGGCCTGGTAGGACCTACGAGCAGTACTTC
TRBJ2-2	NA	NA	TRBV9	CASSPRGNTGELFF	TGTGCCAGCAGCCCCCGGGGGAACACCGGGGAGCTGTTTTTT
TRBJ2-1	NA	NA	TRBV12-3/TRBV12-4	CAITNTGANEQFF	TGTGCCATCACAAACACGGGGGCCAATGAGCAGTTCTTC
TRBJ2-1	NA	NA	TRBV5-6	CASSYGTFYNEQFF	TGTGCCAGCAGCTATGGGACTTTTTACAATGAGCAGTTCTTC
TRBJ1-5	NA	TRBD1	TRBV4-3	CASSQDLTGANQPQHF	TGCGCCAGCAGCCAAGATTTAACAGGGGCCAATCAGCCCCAGCATTTT
TRBJ1-4	once	NA	TRBV6-5	CASSIQGAAGEKLFF	TGTGCCAGCAGTATACAGGGCGCGGCGGGTGAAAAACTGTTTTTT
TRBJ2-7	NA	TRBD2	TRBV4-3	CASSPSGRGVRSYEQYF	TGCGCCAGCAGCCCTAGTGGGCGGGGGGTCAGGTCCTACGAGCAGTACTTC
TRBJ1-3	NA	NA	TRBV29-1	CSVQGSGNTIYF	TGCAGCGTTCAAGGGTCTGGAAACACCATATATTTT
TRBJ2-5	NA	NA	TRBV2	CASSERLGMETQYF	TGTGCCAGCAGTGAAAGGTTAGGGATGGAGACCCAGTACTTC
TRBJ2-2	NA	NA	TRBV19	CASSISWGGLNTGELFF	TGTGCCAGTAGTATTTCTTGGGGCGGACTGAACACCGGGGAGCTGTTTTTT
TRBJ2-1	NA	NA	TRBV19	CASSPWGGGKDNEQFF	TGTGCCAGTAGCCCGTGGGGAGGGGGTAAGGACAATGAGCAGTTCTTC
TRBJ2-4	NA	NA	TRBV19	CASSMGGDTIPENIQYF	TGTGCCAGTAGTATGGGGGGGGACACAATCCCAGAAAACATTCAGTACTTC
TRBJ1-2	NA	NA	TRBV3-1/TRBV3-2	CASSQEQKSYTF	TGTGCCAGCAGCCAAGAACAGAAGAGCTACACCTTC
TRBJ1-6	NA	NA	TRBV3-1/TRBV3-2	CASSQTVGRPNNSPLHF	TGTGCCAGCAGCCAAACAGTGGGAAGACCCAATAATTCACCCCTCCACTTT
TRBJ1-1	NA	NA	TRBV3-1/TRBV3-2	CASSQETANTEAFF	TGTGCCAGCAGCCAAGAGACAGCGAACACTGAAGCTTTCTTT
TRBJ2-3	NA	NA	TRBV7-8	CASSHQGSAQYF	TGTGCCAGCAGCCACCAGGGTTCTGCGCAGTATTTT
TRBJ2-7	few	TRBD1	TRBV13	CASSSYTPGQDFTYEQYF	TGTGCCAGCAGCTCGTACACTCCGGGACAGGATTTTACCTACGAGCAGTACTTC